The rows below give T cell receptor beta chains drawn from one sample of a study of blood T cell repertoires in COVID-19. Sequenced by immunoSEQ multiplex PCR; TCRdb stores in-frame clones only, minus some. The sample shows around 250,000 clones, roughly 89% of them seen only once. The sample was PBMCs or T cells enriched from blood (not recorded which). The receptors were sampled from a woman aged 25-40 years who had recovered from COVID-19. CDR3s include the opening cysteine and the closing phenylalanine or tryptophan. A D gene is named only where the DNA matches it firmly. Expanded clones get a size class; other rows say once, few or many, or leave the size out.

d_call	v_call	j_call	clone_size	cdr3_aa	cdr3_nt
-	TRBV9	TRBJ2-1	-	CASSGGLSSYNEQFF	TGTGCCAGCAGCGGAGGACTTAGCTCCTACAATGAGCAGTTCTTC
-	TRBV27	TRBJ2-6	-	CASSLALYSGANVLTF	TGTGCCAGCAGTTTAGCCCTCTACTCTGGGGCCAACGTCCTGACTTTC
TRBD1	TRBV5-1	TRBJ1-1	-	CASSLDGDRATEAFF	TGCGCCAGCAGCTTGGACGGGGACAGGGCCACTGAAGCTTTCTTT
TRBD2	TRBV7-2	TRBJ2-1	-	CASSLKVLAGFDNEQFF	TGTGCCAGCAGCTTAAAAGTTCTAGCGGGATTCGACAATGAGCAGTTCTTC
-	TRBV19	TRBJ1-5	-	CASSIGQGKFQPQHF	TGTGCCAGTAGTATCGGGCAGGGGAAGTTTCAGCCCCAGCATTTT
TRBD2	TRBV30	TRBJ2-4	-	CAWSRPGLAGGSKNIQYF	TGTGCCTGGAGCCGCCCTGGACTAGCGGGAGGGTCCAAAAACATTCAGTACTTC
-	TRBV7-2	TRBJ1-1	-	CASSLVAGGRGTEAFF	TGTGCCAGCAGCTTAGTAGCCGGGGGGCGAGGTACTGAAGCTTTCTTT
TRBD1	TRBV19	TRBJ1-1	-	CASELPGQGNTEAFF	TGTGCCAGTGAATTACCGGGACAGGGGAACACTGAAGCTTTCTTT
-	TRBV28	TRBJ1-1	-	CASSLGQTITEAFF	TGTGCCAGCAGTTTAGGGCAGACTATCACTGAAGCTTTCTTT
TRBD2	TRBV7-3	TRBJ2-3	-	CASSLAPVAGGRDTQYF	TGTGCCAGCAGCTTAGCCCCGGTAGCGGGAGGGAGGGATACGCAGTATTTT
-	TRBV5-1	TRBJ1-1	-	CASSFLEQMNTEAFF	TGCGCCAGCAGCTTTTTAGAGCAAATGAACACTGAAGCTTTCTTT
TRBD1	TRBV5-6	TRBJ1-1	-	CASSATSTGRYTEAFF	TGTGCCAGCAGCGCAACGTCGACAGGGCGGTACACTGAAGCTTTCTTT
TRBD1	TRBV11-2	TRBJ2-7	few	CASSSTGTASYEQYF	TGTGCCAGCAGCTCCACAGGGACAGCCTCCTACGAGCAGTACTTC
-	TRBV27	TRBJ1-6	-	CASSLFPGHQGGSPLHF	TGTGCCAGCAGTTTATTTCCGGGACACCAAGGGGGTTCACCCCTCCACTTT
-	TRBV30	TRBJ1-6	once	CAKNDMYNSPLHF	TGTGCCAAAAACGACATGTATAATTCACCCCTCCACTTT
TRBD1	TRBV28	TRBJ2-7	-	CASSPNPGTGGNEQYF	TGTGCCAGCAGCCCTAATCCCGGGACAGGGGGGAACGAGCAGTACTTC
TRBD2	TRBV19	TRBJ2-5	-	CASSIGGSGFQETQYF	TGTGCCAGTAGTATAGGAGGTAGCGGGTTCCAAGAGACCCAGTACTTC
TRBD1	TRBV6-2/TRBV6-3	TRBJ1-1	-	CASSKDRAAPNTEAFF	TGTGCCAGCAGCAAGGACAGGGCTGCACCTAACACTGAAGCTTTCTTT
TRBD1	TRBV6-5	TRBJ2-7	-	CASRMAGGYEQYF	TGTGCCAGCAGGATGGCAGGGGGTTACGAGCAGTACTTC
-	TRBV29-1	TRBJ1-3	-	CSVLGGQTENGNTIYF	TGCAGCGTTCTTGGAGGACAGACTGAGAATGGAAACACCATATATTTT
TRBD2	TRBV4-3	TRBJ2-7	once	CASSQGVPGTTAYEQYF	TGCGCCAGCAGCCAAGGCGTGCCCGGGACTACAGCCTACGAGCAGTACTTC
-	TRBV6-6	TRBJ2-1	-	CASSLTSYNEQFF	TGTGCCAGCAGTTTGACTTCTTACAATGAGCAGTTCTTC
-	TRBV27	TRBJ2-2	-	CASSPHRIWTADTGELFF	TGTGCCAGCAGCCCTCATCGGATTTGGACAGCTGACACCGGGGAGCTGTTTTTT
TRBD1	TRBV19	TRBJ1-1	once	CASLSPGQGKAFF	TGTGCCAGTTTAAGCCCGGGACAGGGGAAAGCTTTCTTT
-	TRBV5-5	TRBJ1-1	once	CASSFERGGNTEAFF	TGTGCCAGCAGCTTCGAAAGGGGAGGGAACACTGAAGCTTTCTTT
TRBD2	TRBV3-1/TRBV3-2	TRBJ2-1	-	CASSQDAGALLLPYNEQFF	TGTGCCAGCAGCCAAGACGCGGGAGCTTTGTTATTGCCCTACAATGAGCAGTTCTTC
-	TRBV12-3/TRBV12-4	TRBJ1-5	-	CASSSSTGQPQHF	TGTGCCAGCAGTTCGTCTACAGGTCAGCCCCAGCATTTT
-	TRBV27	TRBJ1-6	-	CASSLSGQNNSPLHF	TGTGCCAGCAGTTTATCAGGACAGAATAATTCACCCCTCCACTTT